The rows below give T cell receptor beta chains drawn from one sample of a study of identical twins. TCRdb fed the 5' RACE reads into MiXCR, producing one record per CDR3 protein. The data show 1.5 million to 2 million distinct CDR3 sequences, about 30% seen once. The sequenced sample consisted of cord blood. The source of these receptors is a newborn girl in good health. CDR3s include the opening cysteine and the closing phenylalanine or tryptophan. Fields, in order: CDR3 length, V gene, J gene, clone size, D gene, CDR3 DNA, CDR3 protein. D genes are given only for firm matches. Clone size is given for some rows only: seen once, a few or many times, or a class if the clone is expanded.

16	TRBV28	TRBJ1-4	few	TRBD1	TGTGCCAGCAGTTTACCCGGACAGGGGGAGGGCGAAAAACTGTTTTTT	CASSLPGQGEGEKLFF
14	TRBV24-1	TRBJ2-6	many	-	TGTGCCACCGCTTCAGCCTCTGGGGCCAACGTCCTGACTTTC	CATASASGANVLTF
15	TRBV14	TRBJ2-1	few	-	TGTGCCAGCAGCCCGGACGGCTTCTCCTACAATGAGCAGTTCTTC	CASSPDGFSYNEQFF
15	TRBV28	TRBJ2-1	-	TRBD2	TGTGCCAGCCATTCTTGGGGGGGGACCTACAATGAGCAGTTCTTC	CASHSWGGTYNEQFF
13	TRBV20-1	TRBJ1-1	-	-	TGCAGTGCTAGTAGGCCCTCGGGCACTGAAGCTTTCTTT	CSASRPSGTEAFF
15	TRBV7-9	TRBJ2-3	many	-	TGTGCCAGCAGCCCCCCTGTACAGTATGGAGATACGCAGTATTTT	CASSPPVQYGDTQYF
15	TRBV5-1	TRBJ2-3	many	-	TGCGCCAGCAGCTTGGTTGGTAGGGTCACAGATACGCAGTATTTT	CASSLVGRVTDTQYF
15	TRBV4-2	TRBJ2-2	-	TRBD2	TGTGCCAGCAGTCGAACCGGGACTAGCTCCGGGGAGCTGTTTTTT	CASSRTGTSSGELFF
13	TRBV11-2	TRBJ1-1	-	-	TGTGCCAGCAGGCAACCAGGGAACACTGAAGCTTTCTTT	CASRQPGNTEAFF
12	TRBV29-1	TRBJ2-3	few	TRBD2	TGCAGCGTTGTGCGGGGGGCGGATACGCAGTATTTT	CSVVRGADTQYF
14	TRBV10-3	TRBJ2-7	-	-	TGTGCCATCATGGGCGGGACAGAGACCTACGAGCAGTACTTC	CAIMGGTETYEQYF
14	TRBV10-3	TRBJ1-6	-	-	TGTGCCATCACCGGACATCCCGATAATTCACCCCTCCACTTT	CAITGHPDNSPLHF
14	TRBV15	TRBJ2-1	-	TRBD2	TGTGCCACCAGCAGAGCCGGGAGGTACAATGAGCAGTTCTTC	CATSRAGRYNEQFF
18	TRBV7-2	TRBJ2-7	few	TRBD2	TGTGCCAGCAGCCCGGGACTAGCGGGAGGGCTGGGGATTTACGAGCAGTACTTC	CASSPGLAGGLGIYEQYF
13	TRBV30	TRBJ2-5	-	TRBD2	TGTGCCTGGAGGACTAGCGGGCAAGAGACCCAGTACTTC	CAWRTSGQETQYF
17	TRBV4-2	TRBJ2-1	many	TRBD1	TGTGCCAGCAGCCAGGCTCGGGGACAGGTCTCCTACAATGAGCAGTTCTTC	CASSQARGQVSYNEQFF
15	TRBV12-3/TRBV12-4	TRBJ2-3	-	TRBD2	TGTGCCAGCACCGTAGCGGGACACCCCACAGATACGCAGTATTTT	CASTVAGHPTDTQYF
15	TRBV12-3/TRBV12-4	TRBJ2-5	few	-	TGTGCCAGCAGTTTAGCGAATACAGGGCTGGAGACCCAGTACTTC	CASSLANTGLETQYF
15	TRBV7-2	TRBJ2-5	many	-	TGTGCCAGCAGCTTAATGAGTACAGTCCAAGAGACCCAGTACTTC	CASSLMSTVQETQYF
13	TRBV30	TRBJ1-5	-	-	TGTGCCCTATCCCGGGGCCTAAATCAGCCCCAGCATTTT	CALSRGLNQPQHF
14	TRBV20-1	TRBJ2-1	few	TRBD2	TGCAGTGCTAGAGCGTCTAGCGGGATGAATGAGCAGTTCTTC	CSARASSGMNEQFF
13	TRBV28	TRBJ2-1	few	-	TGTGCCAGCAGTCCTAACAGACGTGGTGAGCAGTTCTTC	CASSPNRRGEQFF
15	TRBV4-2	TRBJ2-3	many	-	TGTGCCAGCAGCCACCCGGAGGAGGGTGCAGATACGCAGTATTTT	CASSHPEEGADTQYF
18	TRBV7-9	TRBJ2-1	-	TRBD2	TGTGCCAGCAGCTTTGCGATCGGGACTAGCGCGAATCAAGAGACCCAGTTCTTC	CASSFAIGTSANQETQFF
17	TRBV19	TRBJ1-3	-	-	TGTGCCAGTAGTGTTCGGGACATTTGGACCTCTGGAAACACCATATATTTT	CASSVRDIWTSGNTIYF
13	TRBV10-3	TRBJ1-3	-	TRBD1	TGTGCCATCACCGGGACAGGTGGAAACACCATATATTTT	CAITGTGGNTIYF
17	TRBV25-1	TRBJ2-1	-	-	TGTGCCAGCAGTGAGGACCTCCCAGGGGGGGTATTCAATGAGCAGTTCTTC	CASSEDLPGGVFNEQFF
16	TRBV4-1	TRBJ2-1	few	TRBD2	TGCGCCAGCAGCCAAGAAGCTAGCGGGAGTATCGGTGAGCAGTTCTTC	CASSQEASGSIGEQFF